The next 28 T cell receptor beta chains were all read from a single sample in a study of vaccination and CD4 T cells after COVID-19. Cultured CD4+ T cell DNA was sequenced using the Oncomine TCR Beta short-read assay. TCRdb reprocessed the PCR reads via MiXCR and lists one record per CDR3 protein. The sample records 20,000 or so distinct CDR3 sequences, roughly two fifths being singletons. The treatment: roughly ten-day PBMC culture with coronavirus spike peptide pools or control peptides (ViraFEST assay). No cognate antigen is known for these TCRs. The sequenced material came from CD4+ T cells from blood, cultured in vitro. These receptors were obtained from a human donor who had recovered from COVID-19.

This clonotype was counted a few times. This sequence joins TRBV20-1 and TRBJ1-4; perhaps TRBD1 as D (6 bases). This CDR3 is 13 amino acids long. Germline V lookup: CDR1 DFQATT, CDR2 SNEGSKA (reference sequence). V lost 2 bases and J 10 bases, leaving 14 bases between the germline ends. CDR3 residues: CSARRQGIGKLFF. In DNA form, the CDR3 reads TGCAGTGCTAGACGCCAGGGGATCGGAAAACTGTTTTTT.

This clonotype showed up just a few times. The chain combines TRBV2 with TRBJ1-1; a weak D match, TRBD1 (6 bases). From germline, CDR1 is SNHLY and CDR2 FYNNEI. The CDR3 is made up of 15 amino acids. The ends were cut back, 4 bases at V and 0 bases at J, with 12 bases in the middle. The CDR3 coding sequence is TGTGCCAGCAGTGTTCGGGCAGGGGTGAACACTGAAGCTTTCTTT. As protein: CASSVRAGVNTEAFF.

This sequence joins TRBV28 and TRBJ2-7; 11 bases agree with TRBD1. Unmatched junction bases numbered 8, after V lost 6 bases and J lost 4 bases. Germline V gives CDR1 MDHEN, CDR2 SYDVKM. The CDR3 sequence is 15 residues long. CDR3 region: CASRKGQGASYEQYF. The CDR3 nucleotides are TGTGCCAGCAGAAAAGGACAGGGGGCTTCGTACGAGCAGTACTTC.

This clonotype was observed a handful of times. The chain has TRBV6-1 and TRBJ2-3, with 7 bases matching TRBD2. V dropped 1 base and J dropped 0; count of bases not matched to a gene: 1. Germline V gene sequence: CDR1 MNHNS, CDR2 SASEGT. This CDR3 has 15 amino acids. This CDR3 is CASSEERGSTDTQYF. CDR3 coding DNA: TGTGCCAGCAGTGAAGAGCGGGGCAGCACAGATACGCAGTATTTT.

This clonotype appeared a few times. The chain carries TRBV7-9 and TRBJ1-1; TRBD1 might be the D (6 bases). V gave up 6 bases and J gave up 1 base, with 18 bases separating them. This CDR3 comprises 16 residues. CDR1 and CDR2 (germline): SEHNR, FQNEAQ (reference sequence). The CDR3 is CASSLRGGARNTEAFF. CDR3 in DNA: TGTGCCAGCAGTCTAAGGGGGGGGGCGCGGAACACTGAAGCTTTCTTT.

With regard to this clonotype: One junction end does not reproduce the germline sequence, and a read error may be involved. This chain joins TRBV7-9 and TRBJ2-1; 7 bases fit TRBD2. Germline CDR1 and CDR2: SEHNR and FQNEAQ (reference sequence). The CDR3 covers 15 residues. CDR3 bases: TGCGCCAGCAGCTTGGTGGCCGGGGGGTACAATGAGCAGTTCTTC. This gives the protein CASSLVAGGYNEQFF.

The sample holds one count of this clonotype. The chain employs TRBV20-1 and TRBJ1-2; unclear D gene. Looked up from germline, CDR1 is DFQATT and CDR2 is SNEGSKA (reference sequence). The CDR3 runs to 14 residues. V was shortened by 5 bases and J by 1 base, with 14 bases between the two germline ends. CDR3 nucleotide sequence: TGCAGTGCTTACCGGGTCGGAAATAACTATGGCTACACCTTC. Protein: CSAYRVGNNYGYTF.

This chain uses TRBV19 with TRBJ2-5, with D unclear. CDR1 is LNHDA, CDR2 SQIVND, per germline (reference sequence). The CDR3 sequence is 13 residues long. V gave up 4 bases and J gave up 1 base, with 7 bases separating them. Written as DNA, the CDR3 is TGTGCCAGTAGTAACTCCCGCCAAGAGACCCAGTACTTC. Amino acid sequence: CASSNSRQETQYF.

This clonotype was seen a few times. V usage is TRBV9 and J usage is TRBJ1-3; maybe TRBD1 (6 bases). Deletions cut 0 bases from V and 4 bases from J, with 20 bases between. Germline CDR1 and CDR2: SGDLS and YYNGEE. CDR3 size: 18 residues. CDR3 nucleotides: TGTGCCAGCAGCGTAGCTCCTTCGGACAGAACAAGCGGAAACACCATATATTTT. It translates to CASSVAPSDRTSGNTIYF.

This clonotype was detected only a few times. V and J are TRBV20-1 and TRBJ2-3; 13 bases are a match to TRBD2. After removal of 4 bases from V and 0 bases from J, the junction contained 7 bases not matched to a gene. From germline, CDR1 is DFQATT and CDR2 SNEGSKA (reference sequence). The CDR3 covers 17 residues. The CDR3 sequence is CSAIRTSGGDSTDTQYF. The CDR3 DNA sequence: TGCAGTGCTATCCGGACTAGCGGGGGCGATAGCACAGATACGCAGTATTTT.

Only a few counts were recorded for this clonotype. The V gene is TRBV15, the J gene TRBJ2-7, with D perhaps matching TRBD1 (5 bases). The CDR3 is made up of 13 amino acids. V gave up 3 bases and J gave up 3 bases, with 9 bases separating them. Germline loops: CDR1 LNHNV, CDR2 YYDKDF (reference sequence). The CDR3 is CATSRAGFYEQYF. DNA of the CDR3: TGTGCCACCAGCAGGGCAGGGTTCTACGAGCAGTACTTC.

The genes are TRBV6-5 and TRBJ2-7; TRBD2 agrees at 9 bases. J was trimmed by 3 bases and V by 4 bases; bases with no gene match: 7. The CDR3 covers 15 residues. Germline CDR1 MNHEY, CDR2 SVGAGI. CDR3 sequence (DNA): TGTGCCAGCAGTTCCCTTGGCGGGGGGGGCTACGAGCAGTACTTC. Amino acid sequence: CASSSLGGGGYEQYF.

The V call is TRBV7-2, the J call TRBJ1-1; 8 bases agree with TRBD1. The trim removed 4 bases at V and 5 bases at J, leaving 6 bases unmatched. Looked up from germline, CDR1 is SGHTA and CDR2 is FQGNSA. CDR3 size: 14 residues. CDR3 sequence: CASSSTGGRTEAFF. The CDR3 region has the DNA TGTGCCAGCAGCTCAACAGGGGGTCGGACTGAAGCTTTCTTT.

The J gene is TRBJ2-3, the V gene TRBV19, with 7 bases matching TRBD1. Germline assignment: CDR1 LNHDA and CDR2 SQIVND (reference sequence). Germline trimming cut 6 bases from V and 4 bases from J; bases unmatched to any gene: 7. CDR3 length: 14 amino acids. CDR3 amino acids: CASRTTGSPDTQYF. Written as DNA, the CDR3 is TGTGCCAGTAGGACGACAGGGTCCCCAGATACGCAGTATTTT.

This clonotype was recorded only once. This sequence joins TRBV20-1 and TRBJ2-1; 10 positions agree with TRBD2. Per germline, CDR1 DFQATT and CDR2 SNEGSKA (reference sequence). V dropped 5 bases and J dropped 5; count of bases not matched to a gene: 9. This CDR3 has 15 amino acids. This CDR3 is CSASHGTSVNNEQFF. The CDR3 DNA is TGCAGTGCTTCCCACGGGACTAGCGTGAACAATGAGCAGTTCTTC.

A few counts support this clonotype. V is TRBV6-1 and J is TRBJ2-6, with D unclear. This CDR3 has 13 amino acids. Trimming took 6 bases from V and 8 from J, leaving 11 bases between them. CDR1 MNHNS and CDR2 SASEGT come from the germline V gene. CDR3 sequence reads: CASRPGVPNVLTF. CDR3 bases: TGTGCCAGCAGACCGGGCGTGCCCAACGTCCTGACTTTC.

J is TRBJ1-1 and V is TRBV7-9, with TRBD1 matching 7 bases. The V gene end was trimmed by 5 bases and the J gene end by 1 base; junction bases not matched to a gene: 10. The germline gives CDR1 SEHNR, CDR2 FQNEAQ (reference sequence). The CDR3 is made up of 16 amino acids. The CDR3 sequence is CASSPGQAERNTEAFF. CDR3 coding DNA: TGTGCCAGCAGCCCCGGACAGGCTGAGAGGAACACTGAAGCTTTCTTT.

This clonotype was recorded a few times. The V and J genes are TRBV6-1 and TRBJ1-5; 8 bases align to TRBD1. Germline CDR1 is MNHNS and CDR2 is SASEGT. The length of the CDR3 is 18 residues. J was trimmed by 3 bases and V by 5 bases; bases with no gene match: 15. This CDR3 reads CASSPGGQGAGFNQPQHF. The CDR3 bases are TGTGCCAGCAGTCCAGGGGGGCAGGGGGCAGGTTTCAATCAGCCCCAGCATTTT.

This clonotype has only a few counts. V and J are TRBV2 and TRBJ1-4; D is ambiguous. CDR3 length equals 12 residues. V was cut by 5 bases and J by 6 bases, with 7 bases left in between. Germline CDR1 is SNHLY and CDR2 is FYNNEI. CDR3 in DNA: TGTGCCAGCAGTCGGTTGTATGAAAAACTGTTTTTT. Its protein product is CASSRLYEKLFF.

The CDR3 spells CASSQSAGAGPDTQYF. The CDR3 DNA is TGTGCCAGCAGCCAAAGCGCGGGAGCGGGACCAGATACGCAGTATTTT. The rearrangement joins TRBV7-9 to TRBJ2-3, with 7 bases lining up with TRBD2. This CDR3 region has 16 residues. Germline CDR1 and CDR2: SEHNR and FQNEAQ (reference sequence). The junction had 12 bases not matched to a gene; V was cut back by 5 bases and J by 4 bases.

Points on this clonotype: One end of the junction fails to match germline, which may point to a read error. The J gene is TRBJ1-3, the V gene TRBV28; D gene uncertain. The CDR3 runs 15 residues. Germline assignment: CDR1 MDHEN and CDR2 SYDVKM. The CDR3 spells CASSSTPSSGNTIYF. The CDR3 DNA sequence: TGTGCCAGCAGTTCTACCCCTAGCTCTGGGAACACCATATATTTT.

The chain uses TRBV6-5 and TRBJ2-1; D is possibly TRBD1 (5 bases). Trimming shortened V by 3 bases and J by 4 bases, and 7 bases separated the two germline ends. The CDR3 runs 13 residues. CDR1 and CDR2 from the germline V gene are MNHEY and SVGAGI. In nucleotides, the CDR3 is TGTGCCAGCAGTTATAGGGGATACAATGAGCAGTTCTTC. Protein product: CASSYRGYNEQFF.

In this sample, this clonotype turned up a few times. The rearrangement uses TRBV7-2 and TRBJ2-1; D not certain. Trimming stripped 4 bases from V and 8 bases from J, with 12 bases between. The CDR3 is 13 residues long. Germline V gene data show CDR1 as SGHTA and CDR2 as FQGNSA. The CDR3 bases are TGTGCCAGCAGCTCAAAGCAGGAATATGAGCAGTTCTTC. The encoded protein is CASSSKQEYEQFF.

This clonotype showed up just once. This chain uses TRBV6-1 with TRBJ1-1; no clear D gene. With 6 bases removed from V and 11 bases from J, the gap between germline ends came to 22 bases. The CDR3 sequence is 14 residues long. Germline values: CDR1 MNHNS, CDR2 SASEGT. The chain's CDR3 is CASSQAGGQARAFF. The CDR3 nucleotides are TGTGCCAGCAGCCAAGCCGGAGGGCAGGCACGGGCTTTCTTT.

This rearrangement joins TRBV20-1 to TRBJ2-2; TRBD2 matches 8 bases. V was clipped by 5 bases and J by 5 bases; unmatched bases: 13. Looked up from germline, CDR1 is DFQATT and CDR2 is SNEGSKA (reference sequence). This CDR3 region has 16 residues. DNA for the CDR3: TGCAGTGCTCCCCCCCACGGGACTAGTAGGACCGGGGAGCTGTTTTTT. Encoded protein: CSAPPHGTSRTGELFF.

This clonotype has only a few counts. This rearrangement joins TRBV2 to TRBJ2-7, with a weak D call TRBD1 (6 bases). Germline CDR1 is SNHLY and CDR2 is FYNNEI. Trimming left V 4 bases short and J 2 bases short, with 9 bases between. The CDR3 is made up of 13 amino acids. The CDR3 DNA follows: TGTGCCAGCAGTGCAGGGGCGGCCTACGAGCAGTACTTC. Translated: CASSAGAAYEQYF. The entire variable domain, with the rest obtained from reference TRBV2 and TRBJ2-7, is as follows: EPEVTQTPSHQVTQMGQEVILRCVPISNHLYFYWYRQILGQKVEFLVSFYNNEISEKSEIFDDQFSVERPDGSNFTLKIRSTKLEDSAMYFCASSAGAAYEQYFGPGTRLTVT.

The V call is TRBV7-6, the J call TRBJ1-5; no clear D gene. There are 13 residues in the CDR3. The V end was cut by 5 bases, the J end by 4 bases, with 9 bases between. Germline V gene data show CDR1 as SGHVS and CDR2 as FNYEAQ. CDR3 DNA: TGTGCCAGCAGCGTCCAGGAGAATCAGCCCCAGCATTTT. Translation gives CASSVQENQPQHF.

The chain links TRBV28 to TRBJ1-1; 7 bases agree with TRBD1. Germline V gene lookup returns CDR1 MDHEN and CDR2 SYDVKM. This CDR3 has 13 residues. The J segment lost 11 bases and the V segment lost 5 bases, leaving 11 bases of the junction unmatched. CDR3 coding DNA: TGTGCCAGCAGTACAGGGGCGAGCAGAGTGGCTTTCTTT. Translating it yields CASSTGASRVAFF.